This T cell receptor (beta chain) was recorded in a study of T-cell reconstitution after alpha-beta-depleted transplantation in children. Study conclusions and caveats: T-cell counts and diversity at one year post-transplant came mainly from newly produced T cells.

Germline values: CDR1 SGHTA, CDR2 FQGNSA. CDR3 size: 14 residues. V was cut by 1 base and J by 4 bases, with 11 bases left in between. Only a few counts were recorded for this clonotype. Its specificity is not known. TCRbeta library preparation incorporated unique molecular identifiers. Each CDR3 protein gets one entry after TCRdb re-called the PCR reads with MiXCR. This table has fewer than 550,000 distinct CDR3 sequences, roughly an eighth appearing once. The clonotype comes from a female patient between 2 and 15 years old who had a stem cell transplant for aplastic anemia, so the T cells may come from the graft donor. Sequences were derived from PBMCs, mostly from graft donor cells, sampled 180 days after TCRalphabeta/CD19-depleted stem cell transplant. The chain carries TRBV7-2 and TRBJ2-7, with D tentatively TRBD1 (5 bases). CDR3 in amino acids: CASSLDPGPYEQYF. The CDR3 region has the DNA TGTGCCAGCAGCTTAGATCCAGGGCCTTACGAGCAGTACTTC.